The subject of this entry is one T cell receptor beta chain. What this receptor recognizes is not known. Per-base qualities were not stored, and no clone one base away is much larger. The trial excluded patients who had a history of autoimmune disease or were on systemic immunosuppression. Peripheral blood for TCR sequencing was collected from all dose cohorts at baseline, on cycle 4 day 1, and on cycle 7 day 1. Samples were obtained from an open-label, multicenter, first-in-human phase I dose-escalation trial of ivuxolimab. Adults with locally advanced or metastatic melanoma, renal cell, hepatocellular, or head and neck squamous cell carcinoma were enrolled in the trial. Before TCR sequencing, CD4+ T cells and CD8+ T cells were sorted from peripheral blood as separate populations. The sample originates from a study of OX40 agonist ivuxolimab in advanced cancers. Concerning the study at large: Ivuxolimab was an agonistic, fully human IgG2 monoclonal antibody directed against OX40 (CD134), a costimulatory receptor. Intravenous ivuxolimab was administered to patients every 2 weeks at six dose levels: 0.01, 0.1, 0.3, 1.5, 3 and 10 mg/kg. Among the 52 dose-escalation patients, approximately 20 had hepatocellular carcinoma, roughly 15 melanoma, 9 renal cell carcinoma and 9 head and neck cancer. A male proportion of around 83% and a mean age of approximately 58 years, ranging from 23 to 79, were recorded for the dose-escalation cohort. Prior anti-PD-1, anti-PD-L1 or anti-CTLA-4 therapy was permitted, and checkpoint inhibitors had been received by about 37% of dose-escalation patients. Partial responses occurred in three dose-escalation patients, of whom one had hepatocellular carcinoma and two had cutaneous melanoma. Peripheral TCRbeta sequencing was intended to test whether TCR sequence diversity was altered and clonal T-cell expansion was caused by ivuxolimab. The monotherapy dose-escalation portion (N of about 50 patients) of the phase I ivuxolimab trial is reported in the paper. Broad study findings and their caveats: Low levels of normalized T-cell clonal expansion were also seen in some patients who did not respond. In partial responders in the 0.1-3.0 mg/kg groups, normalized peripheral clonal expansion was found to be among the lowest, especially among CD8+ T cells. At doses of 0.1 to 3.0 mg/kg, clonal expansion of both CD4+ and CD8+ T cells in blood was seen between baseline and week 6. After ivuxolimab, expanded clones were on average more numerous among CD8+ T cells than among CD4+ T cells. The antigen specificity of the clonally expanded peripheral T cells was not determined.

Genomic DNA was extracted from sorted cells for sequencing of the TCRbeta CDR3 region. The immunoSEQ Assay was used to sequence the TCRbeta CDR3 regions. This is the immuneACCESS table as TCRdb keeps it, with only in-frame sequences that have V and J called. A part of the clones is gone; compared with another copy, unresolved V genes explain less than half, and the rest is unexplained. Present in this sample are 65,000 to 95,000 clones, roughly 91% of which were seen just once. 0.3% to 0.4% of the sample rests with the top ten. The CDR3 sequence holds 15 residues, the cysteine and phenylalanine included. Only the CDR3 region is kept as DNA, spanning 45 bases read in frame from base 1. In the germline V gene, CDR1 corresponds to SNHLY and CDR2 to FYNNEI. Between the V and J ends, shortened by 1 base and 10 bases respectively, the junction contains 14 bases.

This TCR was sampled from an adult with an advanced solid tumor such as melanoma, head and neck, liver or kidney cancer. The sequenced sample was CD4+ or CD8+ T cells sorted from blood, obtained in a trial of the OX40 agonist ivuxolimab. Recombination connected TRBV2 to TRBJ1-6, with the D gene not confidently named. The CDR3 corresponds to CASSEGDNSRSPLHF. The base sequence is TGTGCCAGCAGTGAAGGGGATAATAGTCGATCACCCCTCCACTTT.